A selection of T cell receptor beta chains follows, all from one sample in a study of beta chain features in type 1 diabetes. Method: immunoSEQ multiplex PCR; TCRdb's copy keeps in-frame clones and lacks some. The table has about 700,000 clones, around 15% seen once. The sample taken for sequencing was naive CD4+ T cells from blood. The source is a man aged 18-30 years with type 1 diabetes. CDR3s include the opening cysteine and the closing phenylalanine or tryptophan. Each record gives: J gene, clone size, V gene, CDR3 protein. Clone size appears in some rows only: once, few, many, or a class for an expanded clone.

TRBJ2-7 few TRBV28 CASRLAYEQYF
TRBJ1-1 - TRBV5-4 CASSFAGGWTEAFF
TRBJ2-1 - TRBV14 CASSTPVELQGEQFF
TRBJ2-2 few TRBV6-5 CASSYSNGATGELFF
TRBJ1-4 - TRBV9 CASSVFGSGEKLFF
TRBJ2-3 - TRBV14 CASSQDTRVATDTQYF
TRBJ1-4 - TRBV28 CASSSMGQLEKLFF
TRBJ2-5 - TRBV5-1 CASSFPGLGQETQYF
TRBJ1-2 - TRBV5-4 CASSPPPGQGAISYGYTF
TRBJ2-1 few TRBV7-2 CASSSPTWSSYNEQFF
TRBJ1-5 - TRBV19 CASSGQGDYQPQHF
TRBJ2-5 - TRBV7-8 CASSFHAETQYF
TRBJ1-5 - TRBV10-3 CAISEGGIQPQHF
TRBJ1-2 - TRBV10-3 CAIRGSVENYGYTF
TRBJ1-3 many TRBV30 CAWSGNTIYF
TRBJ1-1 - TRBV10-3 CAISGGNTEAFF
TRBJ1-2 few TRBV4-1 CASSQDNLVRYGYTF
TRBJ2-2 - TRBV13 CASSVRSGELFF
TRBJ2-5 few TRBV15 CATSRDRVDQETQYF
TRBJ1-3 - TRBV6-1 CASSEFYSSGNTIYF
TRBJ2-7 few TRBV6-6 CASRHGGGQRGEQYF
TRBJ1-2 - TRBV6-1 CASMRLMPDYGYTF
TRBJ1-6 few TRBV6-5 CASGLTYNSPLHF
TRBJ1-2 few TRBV5-1 CASSLEGDGYTF
TRBJ2-3 - TRBV30 CAWSGPLGSGVTDTQYF
TRBJ2-2 few TRBV5-1 CASSPVWASNTGELFF
TRBJ2-3 - TRBV30 CAWRGQGAVDTQYF
TRBJ1-6 few TRBV9 CASSVGTLNSPLHF
TRBJ2-7 - TRBV20-1 CSASWDYEQYF
TRBJ2-7 - TRBV7-9 CASSPLGTSGYEQYF
TRBJ2-3 - TRBV7-9 CASSRTGKLGSSTDTQYF
TRBJ1-1 few TRBV27 CASSRQGDTEAFF
TRBJ2-1 - TRBV4-2 CASSQDPSGGLYNEQFF
TRBJ2-5 - TRBV5-1 CASSLATATQETQYF
TRBJ2-5 - TRBV7-2 CASSFGGGGETQYF
TRBJ1-4 - TRBV18 CASSPGRADEKLFF
TRBJ1-5 - TRBV25-1 CASSAQGWFQHF
TRBJ2-7 few TRBV30 CAWSAGFSYEQYF
TRBJ2-1 few TRBV5-4 CASSLDQGANEQFF
TRBJ1-2 few TRBV30 CAWRQGADGYTF
TRBJ2-7 - TRBV29-1 CSISGTPPYEQYF
TRBJ2-6 - TRBV19 CASSLTGWANVLTF
TRBJ1-2 few TRBV28 CASSPRGGGHGYTF
TRBJ1-2 - TRBV15 CATSREEGLNYGYTF
TRBJ2-7 few TRBV30 CAWSGQGYEQYF
TRBJ2-1 few TRBV6-6 CASSHGRATYNEQFF
TRBJ2-5 - TRBV28 CASSRQEVQETQYF
TRBJ1-6 - TRBV9 CASSVASRDSPLHF
TRBJ1-1 - TRBV5-1 CASSFEGTEAFF
TRBJ1-2 - TRBV5-1 CASSLAATLSDGYTF